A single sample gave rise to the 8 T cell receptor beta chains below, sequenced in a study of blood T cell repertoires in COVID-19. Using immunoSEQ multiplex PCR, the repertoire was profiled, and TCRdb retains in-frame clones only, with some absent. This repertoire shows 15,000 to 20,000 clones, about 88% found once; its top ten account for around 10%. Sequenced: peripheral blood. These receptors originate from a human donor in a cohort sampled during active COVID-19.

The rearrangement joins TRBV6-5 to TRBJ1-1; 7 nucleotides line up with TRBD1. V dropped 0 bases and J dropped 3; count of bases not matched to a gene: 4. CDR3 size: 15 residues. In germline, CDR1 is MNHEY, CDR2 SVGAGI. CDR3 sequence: CASSYSTGYHTEAFF. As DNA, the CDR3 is TGTGCCAGCAGTTACTCGACAGGGTATCACACTGAAGCTTTCTTT.

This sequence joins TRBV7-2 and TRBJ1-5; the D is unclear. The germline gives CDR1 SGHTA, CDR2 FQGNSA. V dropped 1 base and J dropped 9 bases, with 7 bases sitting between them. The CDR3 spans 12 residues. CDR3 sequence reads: CASSLVGRPQHF. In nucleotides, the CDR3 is TGTGCCAGCAGCTTAGTGGGCCGGCCCCAGCATTTT.

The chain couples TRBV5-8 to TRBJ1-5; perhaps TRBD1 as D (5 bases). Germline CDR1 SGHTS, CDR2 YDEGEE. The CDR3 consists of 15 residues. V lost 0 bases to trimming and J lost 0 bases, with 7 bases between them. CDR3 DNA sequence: TGTGCCAGCAGCTTGGAAGGGGTTAGCAATCAGCCCCAGCATTTT. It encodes CASSLEGVSNQPQHF.

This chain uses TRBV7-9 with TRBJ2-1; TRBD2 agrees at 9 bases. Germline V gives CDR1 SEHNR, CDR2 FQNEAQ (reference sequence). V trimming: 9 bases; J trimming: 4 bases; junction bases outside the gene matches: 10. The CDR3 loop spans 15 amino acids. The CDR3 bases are TGTGCCAGTGAAGCAGGGCGGGGGGGATACAATGAGCAGTTCTTC. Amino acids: CASEAGRGGYNEQFF.

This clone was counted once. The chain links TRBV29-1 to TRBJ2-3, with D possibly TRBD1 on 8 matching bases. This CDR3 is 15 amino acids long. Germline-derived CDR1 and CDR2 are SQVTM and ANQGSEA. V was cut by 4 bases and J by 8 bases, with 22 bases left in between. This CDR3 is CSVAGGDRGFVTQYF. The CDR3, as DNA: TGCAGCGTTGCGGGGGGTGACAGGGGATTCGTTACGCAGTATTTT.

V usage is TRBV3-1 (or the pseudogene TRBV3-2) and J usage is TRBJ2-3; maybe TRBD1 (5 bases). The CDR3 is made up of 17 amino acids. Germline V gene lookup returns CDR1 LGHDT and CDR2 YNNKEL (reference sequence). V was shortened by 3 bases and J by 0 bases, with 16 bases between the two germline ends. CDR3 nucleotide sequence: TGTGCCAGCAGCCACCTGATACAGGAGATTAGCACAGATACGCAGTATTTT. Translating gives CASSHLIQEISTDTQYF.

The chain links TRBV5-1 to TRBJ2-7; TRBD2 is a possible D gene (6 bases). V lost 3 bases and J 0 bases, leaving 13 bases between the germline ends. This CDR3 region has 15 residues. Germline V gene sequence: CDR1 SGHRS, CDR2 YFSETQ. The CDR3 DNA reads TGCGCCAGCAGCTCCTATAGCGGAAACTCCTACGAGCAGTACTTC. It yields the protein CASSSYSGNSYEQYF.

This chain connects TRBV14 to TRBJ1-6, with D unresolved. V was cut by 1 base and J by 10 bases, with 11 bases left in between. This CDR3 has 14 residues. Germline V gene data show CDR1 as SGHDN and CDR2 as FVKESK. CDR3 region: CASSQGLRNSPLHF. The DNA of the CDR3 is TGTGCCAGCAGCCAAGGGTTGAGGAACTCACCCCTCCACTTT. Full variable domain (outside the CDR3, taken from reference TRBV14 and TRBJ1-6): EAGVTQFPSHSVIEKGQTVTLRCDPISGHDNLYWYRRVMGKEIKFLLHFVKESKQDESGMPNNRFLAERTGGTYSTLKVQPAELEDSGVYFCASSQGLRNSPLHFGNGTRLTVT.